This is a list of T cell receptor beta chains from one sample in a study of blood T cell repertoires in COVID-19. The table came from immunoSEQ multiplex PCR; TCRdb's copy has only in-frame clones and leaves some out. The sample includes approximately 250,000 clones, roughly 88% seen only once; the top ten take roughly 10%. Sequencing input: peripheral blood. These receptors came from a woman between 70 and 85 years old with COVID-19, enrolled during active disease. Both conserved end residues are part of each CDR3. D genes are given only for firm matches. Clone sizes are given selectively: once, few, many, or a class where the clone is expanded.

-	-	TRBJ1-1	TRBV18	CASSPLGAGVITEAFF	TGTGCCAGCTCACCATTAGGGGCAGGGGTGATAACTGAAGCTTTCTTT
-	-	TRBJ2-4	TRBV28	CASSFLGAVKNIQYF	TGTGCCAGCAGTTTTCTGGGGGCTGTCAAAAACATTCAGTACTTC
TRBD2	-	TRBJ2-5	TRBV20-1	CSASWGGDQETQYF	TGCAGTGCTAGTTGGGGGGGGGACCAAGAGACCCAGTACTTC
TRBD1	-	TRBJ1-5	TRBV2	CATEEDRVGDQPQHF	TGTGCCACCGAGGAAGACAGGGTCGGGGATCAGCCCCAGCATTTT
-	-	TRBJ1-3	TRBV11-2	CASSLSRANSGNTIYF	TGTGCCAGCAGCTTATCCAGGGCTAACTCTGGAAACACCATATATTTT
TRBD2	-	TRBJ2-7	TRBV5-1	CASSLAGGSIYEQYF	TGCGCCAGCAGCTTGGCTGGCGGGAGCATCTACGAGCAGTACTTC
-	-	TRBJ1-2	TRBV11-2	CASSFTGYGYTF	TGTGCCAGCAGCTTCACCGGCTATGGCTACACCTTC
-	-	TRBJ2-5	TRBV27	CASRLQGGGQETQYF	TGTGCCAGCAGATTACAGGGAGGGGGCCAAGAGACCCAGTACTTC
-	-	TRBJ2-5	TRBV20-1	CSASATSLETQYF	TGCAGTGCTAGTGCCACTAGCCTGGAGACCCAGTACTTC
TRBD1	-	TRBJ2-7	TRBV9	CASSVGDSYEQYF	TGTGCCAGCAGCGTAGGGGACAGCTACGAGCAGTACTTC
-	-	TRBJ2-1	TRBV19	CASSERGRGSANEQFF	TGTGCCAGTAGTGAGAGGGGGCGGGGATCAGCGAATGAGCAGTTCTTC
-	-	TRBJ2-7	TRBV5-1	CASSLAGQTYEQYF	TGCGCCAGCAGCTTAGCGGGCCAGACCTACGAGCAGTACTTC
TRBD2	-	TRBJ2-3	TRBV7-3	CASSATSGTDTQYF	TGTGCCAGCAGCGCCACTAGCGGCACAGATACGCAGTATTTT
TRBD2	-	TRBJ2-5	TRBV11-2	CASSLGHSGSGETQYF	TGTGCCAGCAGCCTAGGGCATAGCGGGAGTGGAGAGACCCAGTACTTC
-	-	TRBJ1-2	TRBV28	CASRDSPNYGYTF	TGTGCCAGCCGTGACAGCCCTAACTATGGCTACACCTTC
-	-	TRBJ1-1	TRBV12-3/TRBV12-4	CASSRTATEAFF	TGTGCCAGCAGCAGGACAGCCACTGAAGCTTTCTTT
TRBD1	-	TRBJ2-3	TRBV15	CATSRVGQGVTDTQYF	TGTGCCACCAGCAGAGTTGGACAGGGGGTCACAGATACGCAGTATTTT
-	-	TRBJ1-2	TRBV6-5	CASSYSSGVVYGYTF	TGTGCCAGCAGTTACTCGAGCGGGGTTGTCTATGGCTACACCTTC
-	-	TRBJ1-2	TRBV4-1	CASSQERGRGGYTF	TGCGCCAGCAGCCAAGAAAGAGGGAGGGGTGGCTACACCTTC
-	-	TRBJ1-5	TRBV28	CASSSYKRSQPQHF	TGTGCCAGCAGTTCATACAAGAGGAGTCAGCCCCAGCATTTT
-	-	TRBJ2-5	TRBV7-8	CASSSQGRRTQYF	TGTGCCAGCAGCTCACAGGGGAGGAGGACCCAGTACTTC
TRBD2	-	TRBJ2-3	TRBV27	CASSLWGSGGTDTQYF	TGTGCCAGCAGCCTATGGGGGTCGGGAGGAACTGATACGCAGTATTTT
-	-	TRBJ2-5	TRBV10-3	CAISGVEETQYF	TGTGCCATCAGTGGAGTGGAAGAGACCCAGTACTTC
-	-	TRBJ1-6	TRBV6-1	CASSDGSSYNSPLHF	TGTGCCAGCAGTGACGGGAGCTCCTATAATTCACCCCTCCACTTT
-	-	TRBJ1-3	TRBV4-1	CASSQGGGSGNTIYF	TGCGCCAGCAGCCAAGGAGGGGGCTCTGGAAACACCATATATTTT
-	-	TRBJ2-5	TRBV7-9	CASSRRGNLQETQYF	TGTGCCAGCAGTAGACGGGGGAACCTCCAAGAGACCCAGTACTTC
TRBD2	-	TRBJ2-3	TRBV5-6	CASRQIAGEADTQYF	TGTGCCAGCAGACAAATAGCGGGAGAGGCAGATACGCAGTATTTT
TRBD1	once	TRBJ1-6	TRBV3-1/TRBV3-2	CASTLRGTDNSPLHF	TGTGCCAGCACCTTAAGGGGGACAGACAATTCACCCCTCCACTTT
-	-	TRBJ2-1	TRBV28	CASSPTGGRYNEQFF	TGTGCCAGCAGTCCTACCGGGGGGCGCTACAATGAGCAGTTCTTC
TRBD2	-	TRBJ2-7	TRBV13	CASTALGLEDEQYF	TGTGCCAGCACCGCCCTAGGACTAGAAGACGAGCAGTACTTC
TRBD2	-	TRBJ2-1	TRBV14	CASSKGTSSVDEQFF	TGTGCCAGCAGCAAGGGGACTAGTTCGGTCGATGAGCAGTTCTTC